This TCR beta chain was documented in a study of blood T cell repertoires in COVID-19. Assay: immunoSEQ multiplex PCR; the TCRdb copy retains only in-frame clones and omits some. The sample has 150,000 to 200,000 clones, around 80% seen once. The CDR3 consists of 16 residues. Trimming pared 5 bases from V and 1 base from J, leaving 17 bases between. The germline V gene encodes CDR1 SEHNR and CDR2 FQNEAQ (reference sequence). The source of this sequence is a human donor with acute or convalescent COVID-19. The donor label of this sample is uncertain. Material for sequencing was peripheral blood. This rearrangement joins TRBV7-9 to TRBJ2-5, with D perhaps TRBD2 (7 bases). The CDR3 bases are TGTGCCAGCAGCCAGGGCCTAAGGGGGGGCCAAGAGACCCAGTACTTC. Protein sequence: CASSQGLRGGQETQYF. Full variable domain (remainder filled in from reference TRBV7-9 and TRBJ2-5): DTGVSQNPRHKITKRGQNVTFRCDPISEHNRLYWYRQTLGQGPEFLTYFQNEAQLEKSRLLSDRFSAERPKGSFSTLEIQRTEQGDSAMYLCASSQGLRGGQETQYFGPGTRLLVL.